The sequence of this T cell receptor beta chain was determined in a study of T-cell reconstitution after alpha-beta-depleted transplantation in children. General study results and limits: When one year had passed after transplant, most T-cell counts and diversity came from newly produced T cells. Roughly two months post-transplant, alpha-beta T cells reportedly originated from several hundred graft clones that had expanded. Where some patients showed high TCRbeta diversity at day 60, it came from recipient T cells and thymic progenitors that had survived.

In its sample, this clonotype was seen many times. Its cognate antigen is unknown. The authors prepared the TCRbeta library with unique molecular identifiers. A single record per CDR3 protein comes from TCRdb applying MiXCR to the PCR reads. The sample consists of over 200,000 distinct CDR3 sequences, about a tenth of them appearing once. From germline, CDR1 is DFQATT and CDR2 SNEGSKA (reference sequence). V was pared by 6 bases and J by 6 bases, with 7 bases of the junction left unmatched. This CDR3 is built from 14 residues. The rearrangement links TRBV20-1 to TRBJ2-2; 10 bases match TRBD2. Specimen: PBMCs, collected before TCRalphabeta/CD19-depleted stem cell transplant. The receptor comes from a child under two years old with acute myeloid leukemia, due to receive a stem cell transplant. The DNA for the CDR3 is TGCAGTGCAGTTCCGGGACTAGCGCCCGGGGAGCTGTTTTTT. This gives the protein CSAVPGLAPGELFF.